The 31 T cell receptor beta chains presented below share a single source sample, sequenced in a study of identical twins. TCRdb ran MiXCR on the 5' RACE reads and lists one entry per CDR3 protein. The sample has 700,000 to 950,000 distinct CDR3 sequences, roughly 12% seen once. A further study also used this sample, focusing on yellow fever vaccine responses in identical twins.

The specimen was PBMCs. The source of these receptors is a woman under 30 in good health.

This clonotype was observed at least ten times. The chain couples TRBV29-1 to TRBJ2-7, with D possibly TRBD1 on 5 matching bases. The germline V and J ends were trimmed by 5 bases and 2 bases, with 19 bases remaining between them. The V gene's germline CDR1 is SQVTM and CDR2 ANQGSEA. This CDR3 has 15 residues. The CDR3 loop is CSVTPRQNPPYEQYF. The CDR3 DNA reads as TGCAGCGTTACCCCTCGACAGAACCCTCCCTACGAGCAGTACTTC.

The CDR3 is CASSAAGFQETQYF. The CDR3 region has the DNA TGTGCCAGCAGTGCAGCGGGTTTCCAAGAGACCCAGTACTTC. The J gene is TRBJ2-5, the V gene TRBV6-1; maybe TRBD2 (6 bases). Between the trimmed V and J ends, which lost 4 bases and 1 base, there was a span of 10 bases. Germline V lookup: CDR1 MNHNS, CDR2 SASEGT. The CDR3 has 14 amino acids.

V usage is TRBV12-3 or TRBV12-4 and J usage is TRBJ1-1; D ambiguous. This CDR3 comprises 17 residues. Trimming took off 6 bases at V and 5 bases at J, with 25 bases between the two ends. The DNA for the CDR3 is TGTGCCAGCAGACCGAGATGGGTCTCCTTGGTTGGGACTGAAGCTTTCTTT. Amino acid sequence: CASRPRWVSLVGTEAFF.

The CDR3 protein is CASSEGSGGSQETQYF. As DNA, the CDR3 is TGCGCCAGCAGTGAAGGCAGCGGGGGGTCCCAAGAGACCCAGTACTTC. The chain combines TRBV10-1 with TRBJ2-5; 9 bases agree with TRBD2. The germline CDR1 and CDR2 sequences are WNHNN and SYGVQD (reference sequence). V shed 3 bases, J shed 1 base, and the junction held 6 bases outside the gene matches. The CDR3 runs 16 residues.

The chain recombines TRBV3-1 with TRBJ2-1, with a weak D call TRBD2 (6 bases). Germline-derived CDR1 and CDR2 are LGHDT and YNNKEL (reference sequence). V lost 0 bases and J lost 7, with 16 bases in between. CDR3 size: 16 residues. This CDR3 reads CASSQERFGGRNEQFF. CDR3 nucleotide sequence: TGTGCCAGCAGCCAAGAACGTTTCGGAGGGAGGAATGAGCAGTTCTTC.

This clonotype was seen ten or more times. This chain connects TRBV28 to TRBJ2-3, with D possibly TRBD2 on 6 matching bases. Germline V lookup: CDR1 MDHEN, CDR2 SYDVKM. The CDR3 totals 17 residues. V was pared by 1 base and J by 6 bases, with 20 bases between. CDR3 nucleotide sequence: TGTGCCAGCAGTTTATTCCCAGATGTGGCGGGAAGGGATACGCAGTATTTT. As protein: CASSLFPDVAGRDTQYF.

This rearrangement joins TRBV11-2 to TRBJ2-2; D is perhaps TRBD2 (6 bases). Germline assignment: CDR1 SGHAT and CDR2 FQNNGV. Trimming shortened V by 4 bases and J by 1 base, and 13 bases separated the two germline ends. The CDR3 totals 16 residues. The CDR3 DNA is TGTGCCAGCAGCTCCCCGTGGGGGGTGAACACCGGGGAGCTGTTTTTT. Translating gives CASSSPWGVNTGELFF.

The chain employs TRBV24-1 and TRBJ2-1; D call uncertain. The CDR3 runs to 14 residues. Per germline, CDR1 KGHDR and CDR2 SFDVKD. The V end lost 4 bases, the J end lost 7 bases, and 13 bases lay between the germline ends. The CDR3 loop reads CATSESVKVNEQFF. CDR3 DNA: TGTGCCACCAGTGAAAGTGTGAAGGTTAATGAGCAGTTCTTC.

J is TRBJ1-1 and V is TRBV6-1; no clear D. The CDR3 extends over 15 amino acids. Germline V gives CDR1 MNHNS, CDR2 SASEGT. Trimming stripped 2 bases from V and 3 bases from J, with 13 bases between. The DNA for the CDR3 is TGTGCCAGCAGTGAAATTTGGGGTAGGGACACTGAAGCTTTCTTT. Residues: CASSEIWGRDTEAFF.

The chain employs TRBV29-1 and TRBJ1-5; TRBD1 might be the D (5 bases). Germline CDR1 and CDR2: SQVTM and ANQGSEA. CDR3 size: 12 residues. Trimming took off 3 bases at V and 4 bases at J, with 7 bases between the two ends. The CDR3 sequence: CSVETDNQPQHF. The DNA for the CDR3 is TGCAGCGTTGAGACAGATAATCAGCCCCAGCATTTT.

CDR3 region: CSARFSGGRTGELFF. In DNA form, the CDR3 reads TGCAGTGCTAGATTCAGCGGGGGTAGAACCGGGGAGCTGTTTTTT. The chain has TRBV20-1 and TRBJ2-2, with TRBD2 matching 8 bases. Trimming cost V 2 bases and J 5 bases; bases outside gene matches: 7. The germline gives CDR1 DFQATT, CDR2 SNEGSKA (reference sequence). CDR3 length: 15 residues.

The rearrangement joins TRBV28 to TRBJ2-7; TRBD2 matches at 7 bases. This CDR3 is 12 amino acids long. The germline CDR1 and CDR2 sequences are MDHEN and SYDVKM. V dropped 8 bases and J dropped 0; count of bases not matched to a gene: 1. CDR3 bases: TGTGCCAGCGAGCGGGACTCCTACGAGCAGTACTTC. Residues: CASERDSYEQYF.

This clonotype came up a few times. This sequence joins TRBV27 and TRBJ2-1, with D unresolved. CDR1 is MNHEY, CDR2 SMNVEV, per germline (reference sequence). V shed 8 bases and J shed 10 bases, with 12 bases lying between them. CDR3 length: 11 amino acids. The CDR3 DNA is TGTGCCAGCTACAGCTCCCAAGAGCAGTTCTTC. Its protein product is CASYSSQEQFF.

This chain uses TRBV12-3 or TRBV12-4 with TRBJ2-2; tentative D call: TRBD2 (5 bases). CDR3 length equals 14 residues. Trimming took off 3 bases at V and 5 bases at J, with 10 bases between the two ends. In nucleotides, the CDR3 is TGTGCCAGCAGTTTTTCGGGGTTGACCGGGGAGCTGTTTTTT. As protein: CASSFSGLTGELFF.

This clonotype was counted ten times or more. The chain employs TRBV12-3 or TRBV12-4 and TRBJ2-2; D is unresolved. Trimming stripped 7 bases from V and 5 bases from J, with 8 bases between. The CDR3 has 12 residues. CDR3 nucleotides: TGTGCCAGCACCATAGGGACCGGGGAGCTGTTTTTT. Translating it yields CASTIGTGELFF.

The V call is TRBV24-1, the J call TRBJ2-1; TRBD2 might be the D (5 bases). The CDR3 is 16 residues long. Germline V gene sequence: CDR1 KGHDR, CDR2 SFDVKD. Trimming shortened V by 1 base and J by 2 bases, and 11 bases separated the two germline ends. CDR3 loop: CATSDLGGLTYNEQFF. In nucleotides, the CDR3 is TGTGCCACCAGTGATTTAGGCGGGCTGACCTACAATGAGCAGTTCTTC.

The V call is TRBV12-3 or TRBV12-4, the J call TRBJ2-2; weak D call: TRBD2 (5 bases). The CDR3 loop spans 14 amino acids. V was cut by 6 bases and J by 6 bases, with 14 bases left in between. For the CDR3, the DNA is TGTGCCAGCAGACGAAACGAGGGATCCGGGGAGCTGTTTTTT. It codes for CASRRNEGSGELFF.

This clonotype was counted at least ten times. J is TRBJ2-2 and V is TRBV4-1, with 9 bases aligning to TRBD1. Germline assignment: CDR1 MGHRA and CDR2 YSYEKL. CDR3 length: 16 residues. J gave up 4 bases and V 1 base, and 4 bases lay outside the gene matches. Written as DNA, the CDR3 is TGCGCCAGCAGCCAAGGCGACAGGGGGATCACCGGGGAGCTGTTTTTT. It is translated as CASSQGDRGITGELFF.

Only a few counts were recorded for this clonotype. The J gene is TRBJ1-1, the V gene TRBV3-1; a weak D match, TRBD1 (6 bases). The CDR3 contains 16 residues. The germline CDR1 and CDR2 sequences are LGHDT and YNNKEL (reference sequence). V gave up 1 base and J gave up 3 bases, with 15 bases separating them. The CDR3 coding sequence is TGTGCCAGCAGCCAAGTAGGGGGGCTTGGGGACACTGAAGCTTTCTTT. It translates to CASSQVGGLGDTEAFF.

The V gene is TRBV4-2, the J gene TRBJ2-1, with D possibly called TRBD1 or TRBD2 (5 bases each). The CDR3 totals 16 residues. Germline V gene data show CDR1 as LGHNA and CDR2 as YNFKEQ. Trimming took 0 bases from V and 7 from J, leaving 16 bases between them. Written as DNA, the CDR3 is TGTGCCAGCAGCCAAGATTACGGGACGACGGGGAATGAGCAGTTCTTC. It translates to CASSQDYGTTGNEQFF.

This clonotype was counted many times. V usage is TRBV5-1 and J usage is TRBJ1-1; TRBD1 agrees at 11 bases. Per the germline V gene, CDR1 is SGHRS and CDR2 is YFSETQ. The CDR3 is 12 amino acids. V lost 7 bases and J lost 4; bases outside the gene matches: 0. The CDR3 protein is CASGTGGTEAFF. Here the CDR3 DNA reads TGCGCCAGCGGGACAGGGGGCACTGAAGCTTTCTTT.

The chain is built from TRBV20-1 and TRBJ2-7, with 13 bases aligning to TRBD2. With 5 bases clipped from V and 0 bases from J, the junction kept 10 bases outside the gene matches. The CDR3 consists of 17 residues. Germline loops: CDR1 DFQATT, CDR2 SNEGSKA (reference sequence). DNA of the CDR3: TGCAGTGCTGCTCCGGGACTAGCGGGGTCGAGCTCCTACGAGCAGTACTTC. Translating gives CSAAPGLAGSSSYEQYF.

This clonotype was detected a few times. The J gene is TRBJ2-7, the V gene TRBV20-1, with 7 positions matching TRBD2. The CDR3 totals 12 residues. V trimming: 2 bases; J trimming: 4 bases; junction bases outside the gene matches: 2. Germline V gene lookup returns CDR1 DFQATT and CDR2 SNEGSKA (reference sequence). The CDR3, as DNA: TGCAGTGCTAGACGGGGGGAGTACGAGCAGTACGTC. Protein product: CSARRGEYEQYV.

The J gene is TRBJ2-5, the V gene TRBV4-2; 9 bases are a match to TRBD1. From germline, CDR1 is LGHNA and CDR2 YNFKEQ. This CDR3 comprises 15 residues. Trimming at V came to 0 bases and at J to 4 bases, leaving 3 bases not matched to a gene. The CDR3 DNA follows: TGTGCCAGCAGCCAAGATGCGACAGGGGGAGAGACCCAGTACTTC. Translating gives CASSQDATGGETQYF.

The chain combines TRBV20-1 with TRBJ2-6; no firm D call. The CDR3 totals 14 residues. Trimming removed 4 bases at V and 0 bases at J, with 7 bases between. Germline assignment: CDR1 DFQATT and CDR2 SNEGSKA (reference sequence). The CDR3 loop reads CSAKASSGANVLTF. The CDR3 DNA reads as TGCAGTGCTAAAGCCAGCTCTGGGGCCAACGTCCTGACTTTC.

A few counts support this clonotype. The rearrangement links TRBV9 to TRBJ1-1; D ambiguous. The length of the CDR3 is 15 residues. V gave up 0 bases and J gave up 1 base, with 10 bases separating them. Per germline, CDR1 SGDLS and CDR2 YYNGEE. CDR3 bases: TGTGCCAGCAGCGTAGTTTACGGGAAGAACACTGAAGCTTTCTTT. Encoded protein: CASSVVYGKNTEAFF.

About this clonotype: A read error is possible here, since a much larger clone lies one base away. The chain is built from TRBV3-1 and TRBJ2-1, with 12 bases aligning to TRBD2. This CDR3 comprises 17 residues. V dropped 2 bases and J dropped 10; count of bases not matched to a gene: 12. Germline values: CDR1 LGHDT, CDR2 YNNKEL (reference sequence). DNA for the CDR3: TGTGCCAGCAGCCAACACTTTGAGACTAGCGGGAGTGGGGAGCAGTTCTTC. Translation gives CASSQHFETSGSGEQFF.

The chain has TRBV3-1 and TRBJ1-4; maybe TRBD1 (5 bases). Trimming shortened V by 4 bases and J by 5 bases, and 17 bases separated the two germline ends. CDR3 length: 16 residues. The V gene's germline CDR1 is LGHDT and CDR2 YNNKEL (reference sequence). The CDR3 reads CASSLGVGSVNEKLFF. DNA for the CDR3: TGTGCCAGCAGCCTGGGGGTTGGCAGCGTGAATGAAAAACTGTTTTTT.

This clonotype was observed a handful of times. V usage is TRBV7-6 and J usage is TRBJ2-5, with 13 bases identical to TRBD2. V trimming: 5 bases; J trimming: 2 bases; junction bases outside the gene matches: 5. Germline loops: CDR1 SGHVS, CDR2 FNYEAQ. This CDR3 is 16 amino acids long. The CDR3 sequence is CASSPRTSGRQETQYF. The CDR3 DNA follows: TGTGCCAGCAGCCCCCGGACTAGCGGGAGACAAGAGACCCAGTACTTC.

This chain links TRBV29-1 with TRBJ1-2; D ambiguous. The V end lost 6 bases, the J end lost 2 bases, and 7 bases lay between the germline ends. The V gene's germline CDR1 is SQVTM and CDR2 ANQGSEA. This CDR3 has 11 amino acids. CDR3 amino acids: CSVKGNYGYTF. The CDR3 region has the DNA TGCAGCGTAAAGGGCAACTATGGCTACACCTTC.

In this sample, this clonotype turned up many times. The rearrangement uses TRBV2 and TRBJ2-1; D is ambiguous. Germline lookup yields CDR1 SNHLY and CDR2 FYNNEI. The V and J ends lost 4 bases and 2 bases respectively, with 6 bases between them. The CDR3 is 13 residues long. The CDR3 loop reads CASSVATYNEQFF. The CDR3 region has the DNA TGTGCCAGCAGTGTTGCTACCTACAATGAGCAGTTCTTC.